These 12 T cell receptor beta chains were all obtained from the same sample, sequenced in a study of T cell repertoires in cytomegalovirus infection. Via MiXCR, TCRdb re-called the reads, giving one row per CDR3 protein. The sample records 490,000 or so distinct CDR3 sequences, about 11% being singletons. The source material was PBMCs. The receptors were gathered from a human donor in good health (CMV status not recorded). Some clones in this sample may be carry-over from other donors' samples.

This clonotype was counted ten times or more. The chain combines TRBV7-2 with TRBJ1-5, with TRBD1 as a possible D gene (5 bases). Trimming shortened V by 5 bases and J by 5 bases, and 13 bases separated the two germline ends. Per germline, CDR1 SGHTA and CDR2 FQGNSA. The CDR3 loop spans 14 amino acids. The CDR3 coding sequence is TGTGCCAGCAGCCCCCAGGGTCCACATCAGCCCCAGCATTTT. As protein: CASSPQGPHQPQHF.

This clonotype was detected ten times or more. The J gene is TRBJ1-4, the V gene TRBV2; D may be TRBD1 (6 bases). CDR3 size: 21 residues. The ends were cut back, 3 bases at V and 2 bases at J, with 28 bases in the middle. Germline V gives CDR1 SNHLY, CDR2 FYNNEI. Here the CDR3 reads CASSDPLDRRPETSTNEKLFF. The CDR3 DNA sequence: TGTGCCAGCAGTGACCCGCTAGACAGGAGACCCGAAACGTCCACTAATGAAAAACTGTTTTTT.

There are many counts of this clonotype. V and J are TRBV7-6 and TRBJ1-3; 7 positions match TRBD1. The CDR3 has 13 amino acids. Germline V CDR1 and CDR2: SGHVS, FNYEAQ. V shed 7 bases and J 4 bases; nucleotides not matched to a gene: 4. The CDR3 nucleotides read TGTGCCAGCACCACAGGGGTGGGAAACACCATATATTTT. Encoded protein: CASTTGVGNTIYF.

This clonotype was found many times. This rearrangement joins TRBV7-9 to TRBJ1-2, with D unclear. The CDR3 is made up of 19 amino acids. V gave up 2 bases and J gave up 4 bases, with 26 bases separating them. Germline loops: CDR1 SEHNR, CDR2 FQNEAQ (reference sequence). The DNA of the CDR3 is TGTGCCAGCAGCTTAAAAGGCCGGGAAGAAAGGGCGGAACCCTATGGCTACACCTTC. It specifies CASSLKGREERAEPYGYTF. Full variable domain (missing parts from reference TRBV7-9 and TRBJ1-2): DTGVSQNPRHKITKRGQNVTFRCDPISEHNRLYWYRQTLGQGPEFLTYFQNEAQLEKSRLLSDRFSAERPKGSFSTLEIQRTEQGDSAMYLCASSLKGREERAEPYGYTFGSGTRLTVV.

This clonotype was observed at least ten times. The V gene is TRBV4-1, the J gene TRBJ2-4; a weak D match, TRBD2 (6 bases). The germline V and J ends were trimmed by 4 bases and 5 bases, with 15 bases remaining between them. Looked up from germline, CDR1 is MGHRA and CDR2 is YSYEKL. This CDR3 has 15 residues. The CDR3 DNA reads TGCGCCAGCAGCCTCGGAGGGAGCGGTGAAAACATTCAGTACTTC. Its translation: CASSLGGSGENIQYF.

The chain links TRBV4-1 to TRBJ1-1; D is undetermined. The CDR3 length is 14 residues. The V gene lost 1 base and the J gene lost 0 bases, with 6 bases spanning the gap. CDR1 and CDR2 (germline): MGHRA, YSYEKL. CDR3 nucleotide sequence: TGCGCCAGCAGCCAAGGCCCATTGAACACTGAAGCTTTCTTT. Its translation is CASSQGPLNTEAFF.

This clonotype was counted many times. The rearrangement links TRBV7-9 to TRBJ2-5, with a tentative D call TRBD1 (5 bases). V was cut by 5 bases and J by 7 bases, with 20 bases left in between. The CDR3 has 15 amino acids. Germline V lookup: CDR1 SEHNR, CDR2 FQNEAQ (reference sequence). The CDR3 spells CASSVIGPQGLTQYF. The CDR3 nucleotides read TGTGCCAGCAGCGTCATAGGGCCGCAGGGATTGACCCAGTACTTC. The complete variable domain, with remaining parts taken from reference TRBV7-9 and TRBJ2-5, reads DTGVSQNPRHKITKRGQNVTFRCDPISEHNRLYWYRQTLGQGPEFLTYFQNEAQLEKSRLLSDRFSAERPKGSFSTLEIQRTEQGDSAMYLCASSVIGPQGLTQYFGPGTRLLVL.

In its sample, this clonotype was seen many times. The chain links TRBV5-4 to TRBJ2-1; D may be TRBD2 (7 bases). Trimming left V 4 bases short and J 8 bases short, with 25 bases between. CDR3 length: 17 amino acids. Germline values: CDR1 SGHNT, CDR2 YYREEE (reference sequence). CDR3: CASSTRGRGLFVDEQFF. The DNA of the CDR3 is TGTGCCAGCAGCACCCGAGGGCGGGGGCTTTTCGTGGATGAGCAGTTCTTC.

This clonotype has just one count. The V call is TRBV20-1, the J call TRBJ1-2, with D maybe TRBD1 (6 bases). Germline CDR1 is DFQATT and CDR2 is SNEGSKA (reference sequence). V was clipped by 3 bases and J by 5 bases, with 16 bases between them. CDR3 length: 14 amino acids. CDR3 region: CSASPTGLQYGYTF. DNA of the CDR3: TGCAGTGCTAGCCCCACAGGGTTACAGTATGGCTACACCTTC.

The chain has TRBV29-1 and TRBJ2-2, with TRBD2 as a possible D gene (6 bases). CDR3 length: 14 amino acids. Germline CDR1 and CDR2: SQVTM and ANQGSEA. V shed 4 bases and J shed 6 bases, with 15 bases lying between them. The DNA for the CDR3 is TGCAGCGTTGTTTCCGGGGGTTATCCCGGGGAGCTGTTTTTT. This sequence encodes CSVVSGGYPGELFF.

The V gene is TRBV5-1, the J gene TRBJ2-1; TRBD2 matches 10 bases. This CDR3 contains 13 residues. CDR1 is SGHRS, CDR2 YFSETQ, per germline. V dropped 5 bases and J dropped 8; count of bases not matched to a gene: 4. The CDR3 sequence is CASSSLAGDEQFF. CDR3 sequence (DNA): TGCGCCAGCAGTAGCCTAGCGGGAGATGAGCAGTTCTTC.

This clonotype was recorded many times. The CDR3 sequence is CASSPGQAGQETQYF. CDR3 DNA sequence: TGTGCCAGCAGCCCCGGACAGGCGGGCCAAGAGACCCAGTACTTC. V is TRBV6-6 and J is TRBJ2-5, with 7 bases fitting TRBD1. The CDR3 sequence is 15 residues long. Germline CDR1 MNHNY, CDR2 SVGAGI (reference sequence). V gave up 6 bases and J gave up 1 base; unmatched junction bases: 8.